These T cell receptor beta chains were read from a single sample in a study of blood T cell repertoires in COVID-19. Profiled with immunoSEQ multiplex PCR; TCRdb holds only in-frame clones, not every one. The data hold approximately 140,000 clones, with roughly 84% observed a single time. The sample comprised peripheral blood. The receptors originated from a man aged 60 to 69 with acute or convalescent COVID-19. CDR3s include the opening cysteine and the closing phenylalanine or tryptophan.

cdr3_length | v_call | cdr3_aa
15 | TRBV19 | CASSRTGYSNQPQHF
15 | TRBV4-2 | CASSQRDGGNTEAFF
15 | TRBV2 | CASSQIRGTNEKLFF
15 | TRBV5-4 | CASSVGAGEYNEQFF
14 | TRBV6-6 | CASSSTTGDNEQFF
14 | TRBV7-9 | CASSFTTGANVLTF
15 | TRBV5-5 | CASSLLAGGYNEQYF
14 | TRBV5-1 | CASSLEQGTGELFF
15 | TRBV5-1 | CASSLSASRDSPLHF
15 | TRBV3-1/TRBV3-2 | CASSQDWEHNYGYTF
16 | TRBV18 | CASSRLGTSGSYEQYF
16 | TRBV7-8 | CASSLRASGRFDTQYF
15 | TRBV3-1/TRBV3-2 | CASSLSGLAITEQYF
14 | TRBV28 | CASGGISNTGELFF
13 | TRBV2 | CASRLDFQETQYF
16 | TRBV11-2 | CASSLIQGSGANVLTF